This TCR beta chain was profiled in a study of read filtering for tumor transcriptome and immune sequencing. At the level of the study: DNase treatment preceded whole-transcriptome library preparation.

The library was built from roughly 400 ng RNA with molecular barcoded adaptors for alpha/delta and beta/gamma chains. From the reads, TCRdb called clonotypes with MiXCR, one entry per CDR3 protein. The repertoire includes 40,000 to 50,000 distinct CDR3 sequences, roughly 12% of them detected once, and 25% to 35% sits in the top ten. Study results and limitations: Dropping single-read clonotypes raised IR-seq and RNA-seq shared-clonotype correlation. Single-read clonotypes: roughly 80% of IR-seq clonotypes (around 3.5% of reads), around three quarters of RNA-seq clonotypes (roughly 43% of reads).

The CDR3 length is 15 residues. CDR1 and CDR2 from the germline V gene are SGHTA and FQGNSA. With 2 bases clipped from V and 6 bases from J, the junction kept 8 bases outside the gene matches. This clonotype was counted many times. Its matching antigen is unknown. Sequenced sample: a population of CD138-negative cells sorted from bone marrow. This receptor was identified in a donor aged 40 or over with multiple myeloma. J is TRBJ2-3 and V is TRBV7-2; 7 bases map to TRBD2. The CDR3 DNA is TGTGCCAGCAGCTTACGGGGGAGGGTGGGGGATACGCAGTATTTT. Protein: CASSLRGRVGDTQYF.